This T cell receptor beta chain was captured by sequencing in a study of T cell responses to AZD1222 COVID-19 vaccine. Study at large: Pooling was applied to second doses at about 4 or about 12 weeks.

Study findings and constraints: Reports say nearly half of spike-specific TCRs go after unmutated variant regions. Mapped onto spike, vaccine-associated CD4 TCRs spanned it and were dominant at 160-218 and 743-854. White British people made up most donors, females outnumbered males, and clonal diversity was possibly underestimated.

Germline CDR1 is SGDLS and CDR2 is YYNGEE. The CDR3 totals 15 residues. Trimming took off 4 bases at V and 8 bases at J, with 19 bases between the two ends. Turning to this clone: What it binds is unknown.

Only in-frame clones appear in the TCRdb table, and some are missing; sequencing was by immunoSEQ multiplex PCR. This table has 95,000 to 100,000 clones, 70% to 90% appearing once. J is TRBJ2-1 and V is TRBV9; tentatively, D is TRBD1 (6 bases). Sequenced material: peripheral blood, taken on day 0 of AZD1222 vaccination. The sequence was obtained from an adult in good health. CDR3 in DNA: TGTGCCAGCAGCCTTATAAACAGGGCTGGGGATGAGCAGTTCTTC. Protein product: CASSLINRAGDEQFF.